This entry lists 25 T cell receptor beta chains sequenced from one sample in a study of blood T cell repertoires in COVID-19. Sequencing was performed with immunoSEQ multiplex PCR; in TCRdb, only in-frame clones are kept and a portion is missing. The sample includes roughly 190,000 clones, 87% of them seen just once. The source material was peripheral blood. These receptors came from a man aged 55-75 years with active or convalescent COVID-19.

This clone was recorded a few times. V is TRBV9 and J is TRBJ1-3, with D hard to call. From germline, CDR1 is SGDLS and CDR2 YYNGEE. V was clipped by 3 bases and J by 0 bases, with 13 bases between them. The CDR3 covers 16 residues. CDR3 amino acids: CASSASPLSSGNTIYF. The CDR3 DNA is TGTGCCAGCAGCGCAAGCCCCCTTTCCTCTGGAAACACCATATATTTT.

Only a few counts were recorded for this clone. This chain links TRBV20-1 with TRBJ1-6; D remains ambiguous. Germline V CDR1 and CDR2: DFQATT, SNEGSKA (reference sequence). Trimming took 3 bases from V and 5 from J, leaving 14 bases between them. The CDR3 totals 15 residues. The DNA for the CDR3 is TGCAGTGCTAGTGAGAGTTTCCTGAATAATTCACCCCTCCACTTT. Its translation: CSASESFLNNSPLHF.

The chain joins TRBV3-1 (or the pseudogene TRBV3-2) to TRBJ1-2; D gene unclear. Trimming took off 1 base at V and 5 bases at J, with 17 bases between the two ends. This CDR3 spans 16 amino acids. Germline lookup yields CDR1 LGHDT and CDR2 YNNKEL (reference sequence). CDR3 sequence reads: CASSQGVNVAQYGYTF. For the CDR3, the DNA is TGTGCCAGCAGCCAAGGCGTTAACGTCGCGCAATATGGCTACACCTTC.

This clone was found once. The V gene is TRBV2, the J gene TRBJ2-1, with TRBD1 matching over 9 bases. Germline CDR1 and CDR2: SNHLY and FYNNEI. The V gene end was trimmed by 6 bases and the J gene end by 5 bases; junction bases not matched to a gene: 8. The CDR3 loop spans 15 amino acids. CDR3 DNA: TGTGCCAGCAGCCGCGAAGGGACAGGGAACAATGAGCAGTTCTTC. Protein sequence: CASSREGTGNNEQFF.

The V and J genes are TRBV21-1 and TRBJ1-6; TRBD1, the table's D call, was not compared with the DNA. TRBV21-1 is termed a pseudogene. The CDR3 loop spans 20 amino acids. The CDR3 protein is CASSKGGGQGPFSYNSPLHF. The CDR3 DNA reads as TGTGCCAGCAGCAAGGGGGGGGGACAGGGCCCCTTCAGCTATAATTCACCCCTCCACTTT.

The genes are TRBV5-1 and TRBJ1-2; D is ambiguous. The CDR3 is 15 residues long. The germline CDR1 and CDR2 sequences are SGHRS and YFSETQ. V was clipped by 2 bases and J by 0 bases, with 11 bases between them. CDR3 nucleotide sequence: TGCGCCAGCAGCTTTGCCGACTATACTAACTATGGCTACACCTTC. It specifies CASSFADYTNYGYTF.

The gene calls are TRBV11-2 and TRBJ1-3; unclear D gene. The germline CDR1 and CDR2 sequences are SGHAT and FQNNGV. CDR3 length: 17 residues. V lost 5 bases and J 0 bases, leaving 17 bases between the germline ends. The CDR3 loop is CASSPPSSGDSGNTIYF. CDR3 sequence (DNA): TGTGCCAGCAGCCCACCGTCTTCCGGAGACTCTGGAAACACCATATATTTT. The variable domain in full, with the rest retrieved from reference TRBV11-2 and TRBJ1-3, is EAGVAQSPRYKIIEKRQSVAFWCNPISGHATLYWYQQILGQGPKLLIQFQNNGVVDDSQLPKDRFSAERLKGVDSTLKIQPAKLEDSAVYLCASSPPSSGDSGNTIYFGEGSWLTVV.

This chain links TRBV24-1 with TRBJ1-4, with a weak D call TRBD1 (5 bases). The CDR3 length is 14 residues. CDR1 KGHDR and CDR2 SFDVKD come from the germline V gene. V was shortened by 2 bases and J by 7 bases, with 10 bases between the two germline ends. The CDR3 bases are TGTGCCACCAGTGATTGTCTTAGGGGTGAAAAACTGTTTTTT. Encoded protein: CATSDCLRGEKLFF.

The J gene is TRBJ2-1, the V gene TRBV2, with a tentative D call TRBD2 (7 bases). Deletions cut 8 bases from V and 10 bases from J, with 12 bases between. The CDR3 spans 11 residues. Germline lookup yields CDR1 SNHLY and CDR2 FYNNEI. The CDR3 here is CASRRGQEQFF. In DNA form, the CDR3 reads TGTGCCAGCCGGCGGGGGCAAGAGCAGTTCTTC.

V usage is TRBV5-4 and J usage is TRBJ2-5; the D is unclear. The germline V gene encodes CDR1 SGHNT and CDR2 YYREEE (reference sequence). V was cut by 3 bases and J by 1 base, with 7 bases left in between. The CDR3 loop spans 13 amino acids. The CDR3 region is CASSSHSQETQYF. The CDR3 nucleotides are TGTGCCAGCAGCTCCCATAGCCAAGAGACCCAGTACTTC.

The chain is built from TRBV6-5 and TRBJ1-5; 9 positions match TRBD1. CDR1 MNHEY and CDR2 SVGAGI come from the germline V gene. This CDR3 spans 14 amino acids. The J segment lost 10 bases and the V segment lost 8 bases, leaving 12 bases of the junction unmatched. CDR3 region: CASSSRTGVDPQHF. The CDR3 DNA reads TGTGCCAGCTCAAGCCGGACAGGGGTTGATCCCCAGCATTTT.

The CDR3 spells CASSLGGLANEQFF. The CDR3 coding sequence is TGCGCCAGCAGCTTGGGGGGACTAGCGAATGAGCAGTTCTTC. The chain joins TRBV5-1 to TRBJ2-1; 10 bases map to TRBD2. V lost 0 bases to trimming and J lost 7 bases; unmatched junction nucleotides: 1. The CDR3 has 14 amino acids. Germline V gene sequence: CDR1 SGHRS, CDR2 YFSETQ.

CDR3 DNA: TGTGCCAGCAGTGATGCAGGGAGGGGGGCAGATACGCAGTATTTT. Encoded protein: CASSDAGRGADTQYF. The chain is built from TRBV6-1 and TRBJ2-3, with D perhaps TRBD2 (7 bases). CDR3 length: 15 amino acids. V shed 3 bases and J shed 4 bases, with 14 bases lying between them. Germline assignment: CDR1 MNHNS and CDR2 SASEGT.

The genes are TRBV6-5 and TRBJ1-1; TRBD1 is a possible D gene (6 bases). This CDR3 contains 13 residues. The ends were cut back, 5 bases at V and 4 bases at J, with 11 bases in the middle. CDR1 is MNHEY and CDR2 is SVGAGI in the germline V gene. DNA for the CDR3: TGTGCCAGCAGTCTAAGGACAGCCACTGAAGCTTTCTTT. It translates to CASSLRTATEAFF.

This chain joins TRBV12-5 and TRBJ1-5; D gene ambiguous. The V gene lost 5 bases and the J gene lost 3 bases, with 5 bases spanning the gap. The length of the CDR3 is 12 residues. The germline CDR1 and CDR2 sequences are LGHNT and FRNRAP. The CDR3 nucleotides are TGTGCTAGTGGTCCCTCCAATCAGCCCCAGCATTTT. It specifies CASGPSNQPQHF.

The genes are TRBV27 and TRBJ1-2; TRBD1 is a possible D gene (5 bases). CDR1 and CDR2 (germline): MNHEY, SMNVEV (reference sequence). Trimming pared 2 bases from V and 6 bases from J, leaving 10 bases between. CDR3 length equals 13 residues. CDR3 coding DNA: TGTGCCAGCAGTTTAAAGGGGAGGGATGGCTACACCTTC. This translates into CASSLKGRDGYTF.

The V call is TRBV5-6, the J call TRBJ1-1; D remains ambiguous. Germline-derived CDR1 and CDR2 are SGHDT and YYEEEE. Trimming removed 2 bases at V and 4 bases at J, with 9 bases between. The CDR3 consists of 13 residues. The CDR3 reads CASSFGRSTEAFF. The CDR3 DNA reads as TGTGCCAGCAGCTTTGGAAGGAGCACTGAAGCTTTCTTT.

The chain combines TRBV6-1 with TRBJ1-1; 7 bases line up with TRBD1. CDR1 MNHNS and CDR2 SASEGT come from the germline V gene. There are 17 residues in the CDR3. Trimming took 4 bases from V and 5 from J; bases not matched to a gene: 16. CDR3 amino acids: CASSGSPRQGGRTEAFF. Here the CDR3 DNA reads TGTGCCAGCAGTGGGTCCCCACGACAGGGTGGAAGAACTGAAGCTTTCTTT.

J is TRBJ1-5 and V is TRBV6-2 or TRBV6-3; D is unresolved. V was clipped by 5 bases and J by 2 bases, with 16 bases between them. Per the germline V gene, CDR1 is MNHEY and CDR2 is SVGEGT. This CDR3 comprises 16 residues. The CDR3 sequence is CASSKSYRAGNQPQHF. The CDR3 nucleotides read TGTGCCAGCAGTAAGTCCTACCGAGCGGGCAATCAGCCCCAGCATTTT.

The chain links TRBV28 to TRBJ2-1; a weak D match, TRBD2 (5 bases). Looked up from germline, CDR1 is MDHEN and CDR2 is SYDVKM. Trimming removed 4 bases from V and 5 bases from J, with 12 bases in between. The CDR3 covers 14 residues. The CDR3 here is CASSSSGIHNEQFF. DNA of the CDR3: TGTGCCAGCAGTTCCTCGGGGATCCACAATGAGCAGTTCTTC.

This chain joins TRBV5-4 and TRBJ2-2, with D tentatively TRBD2 (7 bases). CDR3 size: 17 residues. V was shortened by 4 bases and J by 3 bases, with 19 bases between the two germline ends. The germline V gene encodes CDR1 SGHNT and CDR2 YYREEE (reference sequence). CDR3 loop: CASSPVGGAQDTGELFF. DNA of the CDR3: TGTGCCAGCAGCCCCGTGGGGGGGGCGCAGGACACCGGGGAGCTGTTTTTT.

The chain joins TRBV5-4 to TRBJ1-4; perhaps TRBD1 as D (5 bases). The CDR3 has 17 amino acids. Germline loops: CDR1 SGHNT, CDR2 YYREEE (reference sequence). Trimming left V 4 bases short and J 4 bases short, with 20 bases between. The CDR3: CASSPAGGNLGNEKLFF. In nucleotides, the CDR3 is TGTGCCAGCAGCCCCGCCGGGGGGAATTTGGGTAATGAAAAACTGTTTTTT.

V usage is TRBV5-1 and J usage is TRBJ2-2, with a possible D match to TRBD2 (6 bases). V was pared by 4 bases and J by 7 bases, with 14 bases between. The CDR3 is 14 residues long. Germline V gene data show CDR1 as SGHRS and CDR2 as YFSETQ. CDR3 DNA: TGCGCCAGCAGCAGCCTCGGGGGAAACGGGGAGCTGTTTTTT. Translation gives CASSSLGGNGELFF.

The rearrangement uses TRBV10-2 and TRBJ1-2, with D unclear. Per the germline V gene, CDR1 is WSHSY and CDR2 is SAAADI. The CDR3 spans 11 residues. Trimming removed 7 bases from V and 4 bases from J, with 7 bases in between. The CDR3 region has the DNA TGCGCCAGCATGGAGTTCTATGGCTACACCTTC. Its protein is CASMEFYGYTF.

V is TRBV5-4 and J is TRBJ2-3; TRBD1 matches 10 bases. The CDR3 loop spans 15 amino acids. J lost 1 base, V lost 4 bases, and 3 bases had no gene match. Germline V gives CDR1 SGHNT, CDR2 YYREEE (reference sequence). CDR3 DNA sequence: TGTGCCAGCAGCACAGACAGGGGGCGCACAGATACGCAGTATTTT. Translated: CASSTDRGRTDTQYF.